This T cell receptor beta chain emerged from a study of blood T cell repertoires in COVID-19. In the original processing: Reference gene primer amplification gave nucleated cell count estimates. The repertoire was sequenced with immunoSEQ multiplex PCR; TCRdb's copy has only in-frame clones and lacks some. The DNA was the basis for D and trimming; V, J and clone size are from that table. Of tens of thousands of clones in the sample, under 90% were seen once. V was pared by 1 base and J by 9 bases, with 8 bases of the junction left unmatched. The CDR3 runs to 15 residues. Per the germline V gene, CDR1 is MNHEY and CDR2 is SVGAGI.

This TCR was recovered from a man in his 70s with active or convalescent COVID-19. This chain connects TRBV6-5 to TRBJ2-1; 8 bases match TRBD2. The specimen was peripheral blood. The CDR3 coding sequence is TGTGCCAGCAGTTACTTCGCCGGACTAGCTGGTGAGCAGTTCTTC. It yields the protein CASSYFAGLAGEQFF.